Below are 12 T cell receptor beta chains sequenced from a single sample in a study of tumor-infiltrating lymphocytes in glioblastoma multiforme (dated by TCRdb to 2017 to 2019). Sequencing was performed on an Illumina HiSeq 2500. TCRB libraries were constructed from RNA through three rounds of nested multiplex PCR following a modified ARM-PCR protocol with multiple V-beta primers and a C-beta primer. TCRdb's own reprocessing of the public reads used fastp at Q25 and MiXCR and kept productive beta chains. Each CDR3 protein gets just one entry, which takes the most common genes and DNA from the rows behind it. The sample contains fewer than 40,000 distinct CDR3 sequences, roughly two thirds of them found a single time. Roughly 31% of the sample belongs to the ten largest clones. What was sequenced was brain tumor tissue. The receptors derive from a male donor with glioblastoma.

Worth noting for this clonotype: The junction departs from the called germline gene at one end, perhaps through a read error. CDR3 region: CASSQDVEFRYEQYF. The DNA for the CDR3 is TGTGCCAGCAGTCAAGATGTAGAGTTTCGGTACGAACAGTACTTC. The chain has TRBV11-2 and TRBJ2-7; D remains unclear. The CDR3 spans 15 residues. Germline V gives CDR1 SGHAT, CDR2 FQNNGV.

This clonotype was observed many times. This rearrangement joins TRBV28 to TRBJ2-1; possible D gene TRBD2, 5 bases. The CDR3 covers 12 residues. Looked up from germline, CDR1 is MDHEN and CDR2 is SYDVKM. Between the trimmed V and J ends, which lost 10 bases and 4 bases, there was a span of 11 bases. Here the CDR3 reads CATSREYNEQFF. CDR3 bases: TGTGCCACGAGTCGGGAATACAATGAGCAGTTCTTC. Supplemented by reference TRBV28 and TRBJ2-1, the full variable domain reads DVKVTQSSRYLVKRTGEKVFLECVQDMDHENMFWYRQDPGLGLRLIYFSYDVKMKEKGDIPEGYSVSREKKERFSLILESASTNQTSMYLCATSREYNEQFFGPGTRLTVL.

This clonotype was recorded a few times. The rearrangement links TRBV11-2 to TRBJ2-5; D unresolved. The CDR3 is 13 amino acids. V gave up 2 bases and J gave up 2 bases, with 6 bases separating them. CDR1 SGHAT and CDR2 FQNNGV come from the germline V gene. CDR3 nucleotides: TGTGCCAGCAGCTTAACCACACAAGAGACCCAGTACTTC. Translated, it gives CASSLTTQETQYF.

The rearrangement joins TRBV11-2 to TRBJ2-1; D possibly matches TRBD1 or TRBD2 (5 bases each). Trimming took off 2 bases at V and 6 bases at J, with 14 bases between the two ends. This CDR3 contains 15 residues. Per germline, CDR1 SGHAT and CDR2 FQNNGV. This CDR3 is CASSLLGVQGNEQFF. The DNA of the CDR3 is TGTGCCAGCAGCTTACTGGGGGTTCAGGGCAATGAGCAGTTCTTC.

The chain carries TRBV20-1 and TRBJ2-2, with TRBD2 matching 7 bases. The CDR3 is 15 amino acids. Germline V CDR1 and CDR2: DFQATT, SNEGSKA (reference sequence). CDR3 in DNA: TGCAGCACGCGGGGCGCTGCGGGAGTAACCGGGGAGCTGTTTTTT. Translated: CSTRGAAGVTGELFF.

Concerning this clonotype itself: One junction end disagrees with the germline gene, perhaps due to a read error. The chain has TRBV20-1 and TRBJ2-7, with 8 bases matching TRBD1. This CDR3 is 16 amino acids long. The germline CDR1 and CDR2 sequences are DFQATT and SNEGSKA (reference sequence). CDR3 coding DNA: TGCAGTGCTAGAGATCAAACGACAGGGGTAGGCTCACCCATCCACTTC. It is translated as CSARDQTTGVGSPIHF.

This clonotype was recorded at least ten times. The rearrangement links TRBV7-9 to TRBJ1-1, with 7 positions matching TRBD1. V was pared by 5 bases and J by 11 bases, with 8 bases of the junction left unmatched. Per the germline V gene, CDR1 is SEHNR and CDR2 is FQNEAQ (reference sequence). The CDR3 length is 12 residues. CDR3: CASSRDDRAAFF. The CDR3 DNA follows: TGTGCCAGCAGCCGGGACGACAGGGCGGCTTTCTTT. Drawing the rest from reference TRBV7-9 and TRBJ1-1, the complete variable domain is DTGVSQNPRHKITKRGQNVTFRCDPISEHNRLYWYRQTLGQGPEFLTYFQNEAQLEKSRLLSDRFSAERPKGSFSTLEIQRTEQGDSAMYLCASSRDDRAAFFGQGTRLTVV.

Comments on this clonotype: This clone may be a read error of a much larger clone one base away. This likely comes from a read error, as the CDR3 has no conserved phenylalanine or tryptophan at its end. The gene calls are TRBV4-2 and TRBJ2-3; TRBD2 aligns across 11 bases. This CDR3 has 20 amino acids. Germline CDR1 and CDR2: LGHNA and YNFKEQ. Trimming cost V 4 bases and J 3 bases; bases outside gene matches: 18. In nucleotides, the CDR3 is TGTGCCAGCAGCCCGACCCCGGGACTAGCGGAAGAGGGGGGAACAGATACGCAGTATCTT. Translation: CASSPTPGLAEEGGTDTQYL.

Regarding this clonotype: A much larger clonotype is one base distant, so this may be a read error. The DNA is left out, because the CDR3 cannot be placed on it with certainty; the CDR3 is given as TCRdb lists it. The chain is built from TRBV28 and TRBJ2-3; TRBD1 is the table's D call, not checked against the DNA. With termini counted, the CDR3 has 14 amino acids. Germline lookup yields CDR1 MDHEN and CDR2 SYDVKM. CDR3: CASSWGMGTDTRYF.

A note on this clonotype: A much larger clone sits a single nucleotide away, making a read error possible. The chain is built from TRBV11-2 and TRBJ2-2, with 7 nucleotides matching TRBD1. CDR3 size: 13 residues. The junction had 4 bases not matched to a gene; V was cut back by 3 bases and J by 9 bases. CDR1 is SGHAT, CDR2 FQNNGV, per germline. CDR3 amino acids: CASSLTGSWELFF. The CDR3 DNA is TGTGCCAGCAGCTTGACAGGGTCCTGGGAGCTGTTTTTT.

CDR3 nucleotides: TGTGCCAGCAGTTACCGACAGGGTCGGGCGTCCCCCTACGAGCAGTACTTC. It yields the protein CASSYRQGRASPYEQYF. V gene TRBV6-5 combines with J gene TRBJ2-7, with 7 bases identical to TRBD1. The length of the CDR3 is 17 residues. From germline, CDR1 is MNHEY and CDR2 SVGAGI. J gave up 2 bases and V 2 bases, and 12 bases lay outside the gene matches.

The sample holds many counts of this clonotype. CDR3 in amino acids: CASSEAGRGLSTDTQYF. For the CDR3, the DNA is TGTGCCAGCAGTGAAGCCGGTCGGGGGCTAAGCACAGATACGCAGTATTTT. The chain is built from TRBV6-1 and TRBJ2-3; possibly TRBD1 or TRBD2 for D (6 bases each). The V end was cut by 0 bases, the J end by 0 bases, with 13 bases between. CDR1 and CDR2 (germline): MNHNS, SASEGT. The CDR3 runs 17 residues.